The next 27 T cell receptor beta chains were all read from a single sample in a study of vaccination effects on CD4 cells after COVID-19. For these receptors, no antigen is known. Before sequencing, viral peptide pools were used by the ViraFEST assay to expand antigen-specific CD4+ T cells. Having been cultured for approximately ten days, the cells underwent CD4+ T cell isolation. Some clones are missing from TCRdb's copy, which holds only in-frame ones; the method was immunoSEQ multiplex PCR. Of approximately 82,000 clones in the sample, roughly 80% were seen once. The sample was CD4+ T cells from PBMCs cultured with HCoV-229E spike peptides, taken before COVID-19 vaccination. The receptor set was obtained from a human donor who received a COVID-19 vaccine.

This clone occurred a few times. This chain connects TRBV6-5 to TRBJ1-6; 10 nucleotides align to TRBD1. The CDR3 is 15 residues long. CDR1 is MNHEY and CDR2 is SVGAGI in the germline V gene. V shed 8 bases and J 8 bases; nucleotides not matched to a gene: 9. CDR3 sequence: CASGRQGQGYSPLHF. The CDR3 DNA follows: TGTGCCAGCGGACGGCAGGGACAGGGGTATTCACCCCTCCACTTT.

This clone came up a few times. V gene TRBV7-2 combines with J gene TRBJ1-2, with 8 bases aligning to TRBD1. The germline CDR1 and CDR2 sequences are SGHTA and FQGNSA. V gave up 5 bases and J gave up 6 bases; unmatched junction bases: 8. This CDR3 has 14 amino acids. The CDR3 sequence: CASSRTGFGNGYTF. The CDR3 region has the DNA TGTGCCAGCAGCCGGACAGGGTTTGGTAATGGCTACACCTTC.

The genes are TRBV6-2 or TRBV6-3 and TRBJ2-7; the D is unclear. V lost 5 bases and J lost 6, with 20 bases in between. CDR3 length: 15 amino acids. CDR1 and CDR2 (germline): MNHEY, SVGEGT. In nucleotides, the CDR3 is TGTGCCAGCAGTACCTACCCCGCCGGATTTATCGAGCAGTACGTC. Its translation: CASSTYPAGFIEQYV.

The chain employs TRBV4-1 and TRBJ1-5; 8 bases fit TRBD1. The junction had 8 bases not matched to a gene; V was cut back by 2 bases and J by 2 bases. There are 17 residues in the CDR3. Looked up from germline, CDR1 is MGHRA and CDR2 is YSYEKL. The CDR3 spells CASSQRGTGPGNQPQHF. The CDR3 DNA follows: TGCGCCAGCAGCCAACGAGGGACAGGTCCGGGCAATCAGCCCCAGCATTTT.

The J gene is TRBJ1-2, the V gene TRBV3-1 (or the pseudogene TRBV3-2), with D unclear. Germline CDR1 reads LGHDT; CDR2 reads YNNKEL (reference sequence). The CDR3 is 14 amino acids. V was clipped by 2 bases and J by 0 bases, with 7 bases between them. The DNA for the CDR3 is TGTGCCAGCAGCCAATTTTTGGCTAACTATGGCTACACCTTC. Its translation: CASSQFLANYGYTF.

The rearrangement links TRBV7-3 to TRBJ1-5; tentatively, D is TRBD1 (5 bases). The CDR3 covers 18 residues. The V end lost 2 bases, the J end lost 0 bases, and 17 bases lay between the germline ends. CDR1 and CDR2 (germline): SGHTA, FQGTGA. CDR3 in amino acids: CASSLQVEGDDSNQPQHF. The CDR3 nucleotides are TGTGCCAGCAGCTTACAAGTCGAAGGGGATGATAGCAATCAGCCCCAGCATTTT.

The chain carries TRBV29-1 and TRBJ2-6; D perhaps matches TRBD1 (6 bases). From germline, CDR1 is SQVTM and CDR2 ANQGSEA. The CDR3 runs 17 residues. The V and J ends lost 3 bases and 0 bases respectively, with 15 bases between them. The CDR3 sequence: CSVDPGTSTSGANVLTF. For the CDR3, the DNA is TGCAGCGTTGATCCCGGGACATCCACCTCTGGGGCCAACGTCCTGACTTTC.

This chain links TRBV15 with TRBJ2-2; TRBD1 is a possible D gene (6 bases). Trimming left V 0 bases short and J 4 bases short, with 12 bases between. This CDR3 spans 16 amino acids. Looked up from germline, CDR1 is LNHNV and CDR2 is YYDKDF (reference sequence). The CDR3 protein is CATSRDIAGVTGELFF. DNA of the CDR3: TGTGCCACCAGCAGAGATATAGCAGGGGTCACCGGGGAGCTGTTTTTT.

V gene TRBV3-1 (or the pseudogene TRBV3-2) combines with J gene TRBJ2-3; D not certain. V lost 2 bases, J lost 8 bases, and 11 bases lay in between. CDR3 length equals 13 residues. CDR1 is LGHDT, CDR2 YNNKEL, per germline (reference sequence). The CDR3 DNA follows: TGTGCCAGCAGCCAATATAGGACCGCTACGCAGTATTTT. Its protein is CASSQYRTATQYF.

This chain connects TRBV7-3 to TRBJ2-2; D not certain. V was shortened by 0 bases and J by 1 base, with 3 bases between the two germline ends. This CDR3 is 14 amino acids long. Germline V gene sequence: CDR1 SGHTA, CDR2 FQGTGA. CDR3 region: CASSLTGNTGELFF. The DNA for the CDR3 is TGTGCCAGCAGCTTAACGGGGAACACCGGGGAGCTGTTTTTT.

V is TRBV2 and J is TRBJ1-6; TRBD1 aligns across 11 bases. The CDR3 covers 16 residues. CDR1 is SNHLY, CDR2 FYNNEI, per germline. Trimming took 8 bases from V and 6 from J; bases not matched to a gene: 9. CDR3 in DNA: TGTGCCAGCGGGACGGACAGGGGGCTGAGTAATTCACCCCTCCACTTT. Its protein product is CASGTDRGLSNSPLHF.

The chain couples TRBV3-1 (or the pseudogene TRBV3-2) to TRBJ1-1, with D unresolved. V gave up 3 bases and J gave up 8 bases, with 13 bases separating them. CDR3 size: 13 residues. Germline CDR1 reads LGHDT; CDR2 reads YNNKEL (reference sequence). CDR3 bases: TGTGCCAGCAGCCAGCTCTCGGACGTCGAAGCTTTCTTT. Amino acids: CASSQLSDVEAFF.

V gene TRBV20-1 combines with J gene TRBJ1-5, with D possibly matching TRBD1 (5 bases). The germline V gene encodes CDR1 DFQATT and CDR2 SNEGSKA (reference sequence). Trimming pared 3 bases from V and 4 bases from J, leaving 13 bases between. CDR3 length: 14 amino acids. The CDR3 protein is CSASYTGQNQPQHF. The CDR3 nucleotides are TGCAGTGCTAGTTACACAGGACAAAATCAGCCCCAGCATTTT.

The V gene is TRBV18, the J gene TRBJ2-2; no reliable D call. The V end was cut by 3 bases, the J end by 0 bases, with 11 bases between. The length of the CDR3 is 16 residues. CDR1 and CDR2 from the germline V gene are KGHSH and LQKENI. CDR3 sequence: CASSPRQAANTGELFF. In DNA form, the CDR3 reads TGTGCCAGCTCACCGAGGCAGGCCGCGAACACCGGGGAGCTGTTTTTT. Based on the CDR3 plus reference TRBV18 and TRBJ2-2, the full variable domain is NAGVMQNPRHLVRRRGQEARLRCSPMKGHSHVYWYRQLPEEGLKFMVYLQKENIIDESGMPKERFSAEFPKEGPSILRIQQVVRGDSAAYFCASSPRQAANTGELFFGEGSRLTVL.

The chain links TRBV7-2 to TRBJ2-1; D uncertain. Deletions cut 5 bases from V and 7 bases from J, with 15 bases between. Germline V gene sequence: CDR1 SGHTA, CDR2 FQGNSA. The CDR3 spans 14 residues. The chain's CDR3 is CASSVNGLGNEQFF. The DNA for the CDR3 is TGTGCCAGCAGCGTTAATGGCTTGGGAAATGAGCAGTTCTTC.

This clone has a handful of counts. The chain combines TRBV7-9 with TRBJ1-2, with TRBD1 matching over 8 bases. Trimming at V came to 5 bases and at J to 6 bases, leaving 8 bases not matched to a gene. The CDR3 spans 14 residues. Germline V gene data show CDR1 as SEHNR and CDR2 as FQNEAQ (reference sequence). As DNA, the CDR3 is TGTGCCAGCAGCGAAACCCAGGGGGCGCATGGCTACACCTTC. It yields the protein CASSETQGAHGYTF.

The chain is built from TRBV5-4 and TRBJ2-3; TRBD1 matches at 7 bases. Germline assignment: CDR1 SGHNT and CDR2 YYREEE (reference sequence). The J segment lost 5 bases and the V segment lost 3 bases, leaving 9 bases of the junction unmatched. CDR3 length: 15 residues. The CDR3, as DNA: TGTGCCAGCAGCTCGGACAGGACGCTATTAGATACGCAGTATTTT. As protein: CASSSDRTLLDTQYF.

The chain couples TRBV7-9 to TRBJ1-4, with D maybe TRBD1 (6 bases). The CDR3 totals 16 residues. Trimming took off 4 bases at V and 8 bases at J, with 20 bases between the two ends. Germline CDR1 reads SEHNR; CDR2 reads FQNEAQ (reference sequence). CDR3 amino acids: CASSSLGNGGSEKLFF. Here the CDR3 DNA reads TGTGCCAGCAGCTCCCTCGGGAATGGGGGCTCCGAAAAACTGTTTTTT.

The chain recombines TRBV6-6 with TRBJ1-2, with D perhaps TRBD1 (5 bases). The CDR3 loop spans 13 amino acids. Germline assignment: CDR1 MNHNY and CDR2 SVGAGI (reference sequence). Trimming left V 2 bases short and J 8 bases short, with 12 bases between. CDR3 protein: CASSYEPRGGYTF. CDR3 DNA: TGTGCCAGCAGTTACGAGCCCCGGGGGGGCTACACCTTC.

J is TRBJ1-4 and V is TRBV18, with a weak D call TRBD1 (5 bases). The CDR3 length is 15 residues. The germline V gene has CDR1 KGHSH and CDR2 LQKENI. V was pared by 3 bases and J by 2 bases, with 10 bases between. This chain's CDR3 is CASSPQGGTNEKLFF. The CDR3 DNA is TGTGCCAGCTCACCCCAGGGTGGGACTAATGAAAAACTGTTTTTT.

The V gene is TRBV29-1, the J gene TRBJ1-2; D not resolved. The CDR3 extends over 14 amino acids. The V gene lost 3 bases and the J gene lost 3 bases, with 14 bases spanning the gap. Germline V lookup: CDR1 SQVTM, CDR2 ANQGSEA. CDR3 loop: CSVDSFYGDYGYTF. CDR3 sequence (DNA): TGCAGCGTTGACAGTTTTTATGGGGACTATGGCTACACCTTC.

V and J are TRBV6-6 and TRBJ1-4; the D gene is possibly TRBD1 (6 bases). Per the germline V gene, CDR1 is MNHNY and CDR2 is SVGAGI (reference sequence). The CDR3 has 13 residues. V was pared by 8 bases and J by 10 bases, with 17 bases between. In nucleotides, the CDR3 is TGTGCCAGCCGGCAGGGGATTGAAGGAAAACTGTTTTTT. Translated, it gives CASRQGIEGKLFF.

The chain carries TRBV4-2 and TRBJ1-2; tentative D call: TRBD1 (5 bases). The CDR3 is 15 residues long. Per germline, CDR1 LGHNA and CDR2 YNFKEQ. Trimming took off 1 base at V and 4 bases at J, with 13 bases between the two ends. This chain's CDR3 is CASSQGLQGVYGYTF. In DNA form, the CDR3 reads TGTGCCAGCAGCCAAGGCCTGCAGGGAGTCTATGGCTACACCTTC.

The J gene is TRBJ1-2, the V gene TRBV28, with unresolved D. Germline CDR1 is MDHEN and CDR2 is SYDVKM. Trimming removed 7 bases from V and 4 bases from J, with 7 bases in between. The length of the CDR3 is 11 residues. CDR3 DNA: TGTGCCAGCACCTGGGCCTATGGCTACACCTTC. Protein: CASTWAYGYTF.

The genes are TRBV5-6 and TRBJ2-5; D may match TRBD1 or TRBD2 (5 bases each). The CDR3 covers 14 residues. Trimming took 0 bases from V and 5 from J, leaving 11 bases between them. Germline V gene lookup returns CDR1 SGHDT and CDR2 YYEEEE. The CDR3 loop is CASSLALGTETQYF. CDR3 sequence (DNA): TGTGCCAGCAGCTTGGCTCTAGGGACGGAGACCCAGTACTTC.

The J gene is TRBJ2-3, the V gene TRBV27; no reliable D call. This CDR3 has 14 residues. Trimming took off 3 bases at V and 0 bases at J, with 7 bases between the two ends. Germline V CDR1 and CDR2: MNHEY, SMNVEV (reference sequence). CDR3 nucleotides: TGTGCCAGCAGTTTTCTTTTAAGCACAGATACGCAGTATTTT. As protein: CASSFLLSTDTQYF.

The chain has TRBV15 and TRBJ2-5; 11 bases fit TRBD2. Germline assignment: CDR1 LNHNV and CDR2 YYDKDF (reference sequence). The ends lost 1 base at V and 6 bases at J; junction bases unmatched: 10. CDR3 length equals 17 residues. The CDR3 spells CATSRAQVAGGPKTQYF. CDR3 in DNA: TGTGCCACCAGCAGAGCTCAGGTAGCGGGGGGGCCGAAGACCCAGTACTTC. The whole variable domain, remainder taken from reference TRBV15 and TRBJ2-5, is DAMVIQNPRYQVTQFGKPVTLSCSQTLNHNVMYWYQQKSSQAPKLLFHYYDKDFNNEADTPDNFQSRRPNTSFCFLDIRSPGLGDTAMYLCATSRAQVAGGPKTQYFGPGTRLLVL.